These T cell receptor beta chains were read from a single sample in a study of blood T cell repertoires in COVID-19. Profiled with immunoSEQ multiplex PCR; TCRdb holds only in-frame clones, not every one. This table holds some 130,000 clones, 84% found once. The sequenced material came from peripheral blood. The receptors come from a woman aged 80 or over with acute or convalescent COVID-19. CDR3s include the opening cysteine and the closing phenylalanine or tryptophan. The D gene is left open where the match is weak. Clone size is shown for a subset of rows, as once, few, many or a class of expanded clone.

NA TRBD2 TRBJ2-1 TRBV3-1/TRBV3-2 CASTRGSGSNEQFF TGTGCCAGCACCCGGGGTAGCGGGAGTAATGAGCAGTTCTTC
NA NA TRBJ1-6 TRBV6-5 CASSYSSGFISPLHF TGTGCCAGCAGTTACTCGTCGGGGTTTATTTCACCCCTCCACTTT
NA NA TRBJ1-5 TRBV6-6 CASRFPGSSNQPQHF TGTGCCAGCAGATTCCCCGGGAGTAGCAATCAGCCCCAGCATTTT
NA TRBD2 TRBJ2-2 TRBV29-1 CSVGLAGGQTGELFF TGCAGCGTTGGACTAGCGGGAGGGCAGACCGGGGAGCTGTTTTTT
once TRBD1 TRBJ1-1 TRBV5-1 CASAGGAEITEAFF TGCGCCAGCGCAGGGGGCGCAGAGATCACTGAAGCTTTCTTT
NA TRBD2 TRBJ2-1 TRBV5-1 CASSFSGGAYNEQFF TGCGCCAGCAGCTTTAGCGGGGGGGCGTACAATGAGCAGTTCTTC
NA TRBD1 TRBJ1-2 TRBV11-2 CASSPQGQVYGYTF TGTGCCAGCAGCCCCCAAGGACAGGTGTATGGCTACACCTTC
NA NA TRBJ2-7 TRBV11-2 CASSFLRGEQYF TGTGCCAGCAGCTTCCTCAGGGGCGAGCAGTACTTC
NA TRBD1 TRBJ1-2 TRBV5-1 CASSSRQGGYGYTF TGCGCCAGCAGCTCCCGACAGGGGGGTTATGGCTACACCTTC
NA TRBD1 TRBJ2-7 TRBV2 CASNEDRAYEQYF TGTGCCAGCAATGAGGACAGGGCCTACGAGCAGTACTTC
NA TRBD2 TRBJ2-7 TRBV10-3 CAIKEDLAATYEQYF TGTGCCATCAAGGAAGATCTAGCGGCCACCTACGAGCAGTACTTC
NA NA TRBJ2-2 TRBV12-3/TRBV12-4 CASRGQGGELFF TGTGCCAGCAGGGGGCAGGGCGGGGAGCTGTTTTTT
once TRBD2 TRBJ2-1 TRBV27 CASSLSGTSGSWQFF TGTGCCAGCAGTTTATCCGGGACTAGCGGGAGCTGGCAGTTCTTC
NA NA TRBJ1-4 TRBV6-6 CASSYLDRNEKLFF TGTGCCAGCAGTTACTTGGACAGAAATGAAAAACTGTTTTTT
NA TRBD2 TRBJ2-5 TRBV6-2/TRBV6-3 CASSRGLGPQETQYF TGTGCCAGCAGTCGGGGACTAGGACCACAAGAGACCCAGTACTTC
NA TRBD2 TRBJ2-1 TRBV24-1 CATSGSSGGSYNEQFF TGTGCCACCAGTGGCTCCAGCGGGGGCTCCTACAATGAGCAGTTCTTC
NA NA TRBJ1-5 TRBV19 CASSVGFGQPQHF TGTGCCAGTAGTGTGGGCTTCGGACAGCCCCAGCATTTT
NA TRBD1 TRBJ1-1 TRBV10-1 CASSRTGVGVTEAFF TGCGCCAGCAGTAGGACAGGGGTCGGTGTGACTGAAGCTTTCTTT